A selection of T cell receptor beta chains follows, all from one sample in a study of blood T cell repertoires in COVID-19. Some clones are missing from TCRdb's copy, which holds only in-frame ones; the method was immunoSEQ multiplex PCR. Here the sample spans under 110,000 clones, 70% to 80% being singletons. Sequenced sample: peripheral blood. The receptors stem from a man older than 75 with COVID-19, enrolled during active disease. CDR3s include the opening cysteine and the closing phenylalanine or tryptophan. Each record gives: clone size, J gene, D gene, CDR3 length, V gene, CDR3 DNA, CDR3 protein. D genes are given only for firm matches. Not all rows give a size; the values are once, few, many and, for expanded clones, a class.

clone_size: NA; j_call: TRBJ2-7; d_call: TRBD2; cdr3_length: 15; v_call: TRBV4-3; cdr3_nt: TGCGCCAGCAGCCAGGCTGGACTAGCGGACTACGAGCAGTACTTC; cdr3_aa: CASSQAGLADYEQYF
clone_size: NA; j_call: TRBJ2-1; d_call: NA; cdr3_length: 14; v_call: TRBV27; cdr3_nt: TGTGCCACCCATATGGCCTCCTCCTACAATGAGCAGTTCTTC; cdr3_aa: CATHMASSYNEQFF
clone_size: NA; j_call: TRBJ1-5; d_call: NA; cdr3_length: 15; v_call: TRBV6-1; cdr3_nt: TGTGCCAGCAGTGAAATCACAAGAAGCAATCAGCCCCAGCATTTT; cdr3_aa: CASSEITRSNQPQHF
clone_size: few; j_call: TRBJ1-4; d_call: NA; cdr3_length: 13; v_call: TRBV15; cdr3_nt: TGTGCCACCAGCAGGGACATTAATGAAAAACTGTTTTTT; cdr3_aa: CATSRDINEKLFF
clone_size: NA; j_call: TRBJ1-2; d_call: TRBD1; cdr3_length: 13; v_call: TRBV7-9; cdr3_nt: TGTGCCAGCAGCTCTCAGGGGGTAGGTGGCTACACCTTC; cdr3_aa: CASSSQGVGGYTF
clone_size: NA; j_call: TRBJ1-2; d_call: NA; cdr3_length: 13; v_call: TRBV29-1; cdr3_nt: TGCAGCGTTGGGGAGCATCTTAACTATGGCTACACCTTC; cdr3_aa: CSVGEHLNYGYTF
clone_size: NA; j_call: TRBJ2-7; d_call: TRBD2; cdr3_length: 15; v_call: TRBV5-6; cdr3_nt: TGTGCCAGCCACCCGTGGGGGGGAGTGTATTACGAGCAGTACTTC; cdr3_aa: CASHPWGGVYYEQYF
clone_size: NA; j_call: TRBJ1-1; d_call: TRBD1; cdr3_length: 15; v_call: TRBV10-3; cdr3_nt: TGTGCCATCAGTTCCCGACAGGGGTCGAACACTGAAGCTTTCTTT; cdr3_aa: CAISSRQGSNTEAFF
clone_size: few; j_call: TRBJ2-2; d_call: TRBD2; cdr3_length: 14; v_call: TRBV6-4; cdr3_nt: TGTGCCAGCAGCGAACAACTAGCGTCCGGGGAGCTGTTTTTT; cdr3_aa: CASSEQLASGELFF
clone_size: NA; j_call: TRBJ2-5; d_call: TRBD2; cdr3_length: 14; v_call: TRBV7-2; cdr3_nt: TGTGCCAGCAGGCCCGGGGGGACCTTACGAACCCAGTACTTC; cdr3_aa: CASRPGGTLRTQYF
clone_size: NA; j_call: TRBJ1-1; d_call: NA; cdr3_length: 18; v_call: TRBV6-1; cdr3_nt: TGTGCCAGCAGTGAATATATCTACAGGGTGGATTCGACCCCTGAAGCTTTCTTT; cdr3_aa: CASSEYIYRVDSTPEAFF
clone_size: NA; j_call: TRBJ1-1; d_call: NA; cdr3_length: 13; v_call: TRBV5-5; cdr3_nt: TGTGCCAGCAGCTCCGGGGAGGTGGGCTCGGCGATTTTT; cdr3_aa: CASSSGEVGSAIF
clone_size: NA; j_call: TRBJ2-7; d_call: TRBD1; cdr3_length: 14; v_call: TRBV16; cdr3_nt: TGTGCCAGCAGCCAAGGACAGGTCTCCTACGAGCAGTACTTC; cdr3_aa: CASSQGQVSYEQYF
clone_size: once; j_call: TRBJ2-3; d_call: NA; cdr3_length: 13; v_call: TRBV9; cdr3_nt: TGTGCCAGCAGCGTAGCAGTGGCAGATACGCAGTATTTT; cdr3_aa: CASSVAVADTQYF
clone_size: NA; j_call: TRBJ1-2; d_call: TRBD1; cdr3_length: 13; v_call: TRBV19; cdr3_nt: TGTGCCAGTAGATCCGGACAGGACTATGGCTACACCTTC; cdr3_aa: CASRSGQDYGYTF
clone_size: NA; j_call: TRBJ2-1; d_call: TRBD2; cdr3_length: 17; v_call: TRBV15; cdr3_nt: TGTGCCACCAGCAGAGATCCCCTAGCGGGGTCCTACAATGAGCAGTTCTTC; cdr3_aa: CATSRDPLAGSYNEQFF
clone_size: NA; j_call: TRBJ2-5; d_call: TRBD1; cdr3_length: 15; v_call: TRBV5-1; cdr3_nt: TGCGCCAGCAGCCCCCGGGACAGCGTACAAGGGACCCAGTACTTC; cdr3_aa: CASSPRDSVQGTQYF
clone_size: NA; j_call: TRBJ2-2; d_call: TRBD2; cdr3_length: 15; v_call: TRBV20-1; cdr3_nt: TGCAGTGCTAGTCAGGCTAGCGGTTTAACCGGGGAGCTGTTTTTT; cdr3_aa: CSASQASGLTGELFF
clone_size: NA; j_call: TRBJ1-5; d_call: NA; cdr3_length: 14; v_call: TRBV28; cdr3_nt: TGTGCCAGCACAGCTACAGCCCCGGAGGGACCCCAGCATTTT; cdr3_aa: CASTATAPEGPQHF
clone_size: NA; j_call: TRBJ2-2; d_call: NA; cdr3_length: 15; v_call: TRBV9; cdr3_nt: TGTGCCAGCAGCCCGTCCGGGGGAGTGGTCGGGGAGCTGTTTTTT; cdr3_aa: CASSPSGGVVGELFF
clone_size: NA; j_call: TRBJ1-2; d_call: NA; cdr3_length: 14; v_call: TRBV18; cdr3_nt: TGTGCCAGCTCACCACCGGGCAGGGGCTATGGCTACACCTTC; cdr3_aa: CASSPPGRGYGYTF
clone_size: NA; j_call: TRBJ2-3; d_call: TRBD2; cdr3_length: 15; v_call: TRBV27; cdr3_nt: TGTGCCAGCAGTTTTGGACTAGCGGGAGGGGATACGCAGTATTTT; cdr3_aa: CASSFGLAGGDTQYF
clone_size: NA; j_call: TRBJ1-1; d_call: TRBD1; cdr3_length: 17; v_call: TRBV5-1; cdr3_nt: TGCGCCAGCAGCTTGTATGGACAGGTGCTGGGGAACACTGAAGCTTTCTTT; cdr3_aa: CASSLYGQVLGNTEAFF
clone_size: NA; j_call: TRBJ2-5; d_call: TRBD1; cdr3_length: 14; v_call: TRBV29-1; cdr3_nt: TGCAGCGTTGAGGGCCAGGGGGTTCGAGAGACCCAGTACTTC; cdr3_aa: CSVEGQGVRETQYF
clone_size: few; j_call: TRBJ2-3; d_call: NA; cdr3_length: 15; v_call: TRBV4-3; cdr3_nt: TGCGCCAGCAGCCCTAGGGGTGGAGCCACAGATACGCAGTATTTT; cdr3_aa: CASSPRGGATDTQYF
clone_size: NA; j_call: TRBJ2-5; d_call: NA; cdr3_length: 11; v_call: TRBV29-1; cdr3_nt: TGCAGCGTTTCTCTACAAGAGACCCAGTACTTC; cdr3_aa: CSVSLQETQYF
clone_size: NA; j_call: TRBJ2-5; d_call: NA; cdr3_length: 14; v_call: TRBV5-6; cdr3_nt: TGTGCCAGCAGCTTTAATAGGGGCCAAGAGACCCAGTACTTC; cdr3_aa: CASSFNRGQETQYF
clone_size: once; j_call: TRBJ2-6; d_call: TRBD2; cdr3_length: 18; v_call: TRBV7-6; cdr3_nt: TGTGCCAGCAGCCCCAAGTTCAGGGAGGGGTCTGGGGCCAACGTCCTGACTTTC; cdr3_aa: CASSPKFREGSGANVLTF
clone_size: NA; j_call: TRBJ1-6; d_call: NA; cdr3_length: 14; v_call: TRBV7-9; cdr3_nt: TGTGCCAGCGCCGTCGGACAACGGAATTCACCCCTCCACTTT; cdr3_aa: CASAVGQRNSPLHF
clone_size: NA; j_call: TRBJ2-5; d_call: NA; cdr3_length: 15; v_call: TRBV15; cdr3_nt: TGTGCCACCAGCAGAGATCTGGGCAGGGATGAGACCCAGTACTTC; cdr3_aa: CATSRDLGRDETQYF
clone_size: NA; j_call: TRBJ1-1; d_call: TRBD1; cdr3_length: 13; v_call: TRBV6-5; cdr3_nt: TGTGCCAGCAGTTCTCCCGGGACAGATGAAGCTTTCTTT; cdr3_aa: CASSSPGTDEAFF
clone_size: once; j_call: TRBJ2-1; d_call: TRBD2; cdr3_length: 18; v_call: TRBV18; cdr3_nt: TGTGCCAGCTCACCACTTAATCCGGCAGCGGGAGAAATTGATGAGCAGTTCTTC; cdr3_aa: CASSPLNPAAGEIDEQFF
clone_size: NA; j_call: TRBJ1-1; d_call: TRBD1; cdr3_length: 17; v_call: TRBV19; cdr3_nt: TGTGCCAGTAGTATCACGGCGGGACAGGGCCTGTACACTGAAGCTTTCTTT; cdr3_aa: CASSITAGQGLYTEAFF
clone_size: NA; j_call: TRBJ2-2; d_call: TRBD2; cdr3_length: 16; v_call: TRBV9; cdr3_nt: TGTGCCAGCAGCGTAGGTCTAGCGGGCCCCACCGGGGAGCTGTTTTTT; cdr3_aa: CASSVGLAGPTGELFF
clone_size: NA; j_call: TRBJ2-3; d_call: TRBD2; cdr3_length: 18; v_call: TRBV11-3; cdr3_nt: TGTGCCAGCAGCTTAGGCCCTGGGACTAGCGGGGGCACAGATACGCAGTATTTT; cdr3_aa: CASSLGPGTSGGTDTQYF
clone_size: few; j_call: TRBJ2-7; d_call: TRBD2; cdr3_length: 16; v_call: TRBV6-2/TRBV6-3; cdr3_nt: TGTGCCAGCAGTTACGGGACTAGCGGGGGTCCCTACGAGCAGTACTTC; cdr3_aa: CASSYGTSGGPYEQYF
clone_size: NA; j_call: TRBJ2-1; d_call: TRBD2; cdr3_length: 15; v_call: TRBV28; cdr3_nt: TGTGCCAGCAGTCGGACTAGCGGAGTCTACAATGAGCAGTTCTTC; cdr3_aa: CASSRTSGVYNEQFF
clone_size: NA; j_call: TRBJ1-5; d_call: NA; cdr3_length: 13; v_call: TRBV6-6; cdr3_nt: TGTGCCAGCAGTTCACCAGGGGAACAGCCCCAGCATTTT; cdr3_aa: CASSSPGEQPQHF
clone_size: once; j_call: TRBJ2-7; d_call: TRBD2; cdr3_length: 14; v_call: TRBV2; cdr3_nt: TGTGCCTGCACGACTAGCGGGAGGGCCTACGAGCAGTACTTC; cdr3_aa: CACTTSGRAYEQYF
clone_size: NA; j_call: TRBJ2-1; d_call: TRBD2; cdr3_length: 11; v_call: TRBV2; cdr3_nt: TGTGCCAGCGGGGGACTACGAGAGCAGTTCTTC; cdr3_aa: CASGGLREQFF
clone_size: NA; j_call: TRBJ2-5; d_call: TRBD1; cdr3_length: 17; v_call: TRBV9; cdr3_nt: TGTGCCAGCAGCGTAGCAGGAATGACAGGGGGCGTAGAGACCCAGTACTTC; cdr3_aa: CASSVAGMTGGVETQYF